The 32 T cell receptor beta chains given below trace back to one sample, sequenced in a study of shared clonotypes between healthy human individuals (dated by TCRdb to the early 2020s). Library creation used the immunoSEQ multiplex PCR assay. Held by TCRdb, this immuneACCESS table contains in-frame sequences only and omits some clones. Under half of the omission traces to an unresolved V gene where checked; the cause of the rest is unknown. Within this sample are roughly 2,500,000 clones, with over 85% of them counted one time only. The ten largest account for 0.36% of the sample. The sample comprised naive CD4+ T cells from PBMCs. Explained via the paper, the cell subset or site label denotes: CD45RA+ positively selected. These receptors were taken from a man between 18 and 29 years old in good health. Some clones in this sample may be carry-over from other donors' samples.

The V and J genes are TRBV5-5 and TRBJ1-5; D gene unclear. CDR3 size: 14 residues. Trimming stripped 0 bases from V and 6 bases from J, with 10 bases between. Germline CDR1 is SGHKS and CDR2 is YYEKEE (reference sequence). CDR3 bases: TGTGCCAGCAGCTTGGTGGCAGCCGGTCAGCCCCAGCATTTT. Encoded protein: CASSLVAAGQPQHF.

This chain connects TRBV29-1 to TRBJ1-2, with TRBD1 matching 8 bases. Germline V gene lookup returns CDR1 SQVTM and CDR2 ANQGSEA. V was clipped by 7 bases and J by 5 bases; unmatched bases: 6. The CDR3 totals 12 residues. CDR3: CSAPGQDYGYTF. CDR3 nucleotides: TGCAGCGCCCCGGGACAGGATTATGGCTACACCTTC.

The CDR3 sequence: CASSLFLSDTRETQYF. The CDR3 nucleotides read TGTGCCAGCAGCTTGTTTTTGTCCGATACTAGAGAGACCCAGTACTTC. The chain couples TRBV5-8 to TRBJ2-5; TRBD2 is a possible D gene (5 bases). The CDR3 covers 16 residues. Germline-derived CDR1 and CDR2 are SGHTS and YDEGEE. Trimming took off 1 base at V and 4 bases at J, with 17 bases between the two ends.

V gene TRBV18 combines with J gene TRBJ2-3; D perhaps matches TRBD2 (6 bases). The V gene lost 3 bases and the J gene lost 5 bases, with 15 bases spanning the gap. Germline V lookup: CDR1 KGHSH, CDR2 LQKENI. The CDR3 sequence is 15 residues long. The CDR3: CASSPTGRRGDTQYF. The CDR3 DNA reads as TGTGCCAGCTCACCTACAGGTCGGCGGGGAGATACGCAGTATTTT.

The chain employs TRBV28 and TRBJ2-1; D uncertain. The CDR3 consists of 13 residues. V dropped 8 bases and J dropped 8 bases, with 16 bases sitting between them. Germline assignment: CDR1 MDHEN and CDR2 SYDVKM. The CDR3, as DNA: TGTGCCAGCTCGACAACTGCCTTCGATGAGCAGTTCTTC. Translating it yields CASSTTAFDEQFF.

The J gene is TRBJ2-1, the V gene TRBV27; D possibly corresponds to TRBD2 (5 bases). This CDR3 contains 14 residues. V dropped 8 bases and J dropped 7 bases, with 18 bases sitting between them. Germline values: CDR1 MNHEY, CDR2 SMNVEV (reference sequence). Here the CDR3 reads CASRLYGEGNEQFF. The CDR3 nucleotides are TGTGCCAGCCGATTATACGGTGAGGGTAATGAGCAGTTCTTC.

This clone was counted between two and nine times. Here the CDR3 DNA reads TGTGCCAGCAGCTCCCTTCGCCCGGCGAACACCGGGGAGCTGTTTTTT. Its translation: CASSSLRPANTGELFF. The chain links TRBV7-9 to TRBJ2-2, with D unresolved. Trimming stripped 4 bases from V and 0 bases from J, with 12 bases between. The V gene's germline CDR1 is SEHNR and CDR2 FQNEAQ (reference sequence). The CDR3 sequence is 16 residues long.

This clone has just one count. The chain joins TRBV27 to TRBJ2-3; TRBD2 aligns across 14 bases. Unmatched junction bases numbered 6, after V lost 6 bases and J lost 1 base. The germline V gene encodes CDR1 MNHEY and CDR2 SMNVEV (reference sequence). This CDR3 is built from 17 residues. The chain's CDR3 is CASSSPGLAGGTDTQYF. CDR3 nucleotides: TGTGCCAGCAGCTCCCCGGGACTAGCGGGGGGCACAGATACGCAGTATTTT.

The chain uses TRBV7-9 and TRBJ2-3; 8 nucleotides agree with TRBD2. This CDR3 has 16 amino acids. V lost 0 bases to trimming and J lost 5 bases; unmatched junction nucleotides: 7. The V gene's germline CDR1 is SEHNR and CDR2 FQNEAQ (reference sequence). The CDR3 bases are TGTGCCAGCAGCTTAGCGAAGCGGGAGTGGGGAGATACGCAGTATTTT. Translation: CASSLAKREWGDTQYF.

V usage is TRBV4-1 and J usage is TRBJ2-7; 13 bases line up with TRBD2. CDR1 is MGHRA, CDR2 YSYEKL, per germline. The trim removed 4 bases at V and 2 bases at J, leaving 11 bases unmatched. The CDR3 runs to 18 residues. This chain's CDR3 is CASSPPARTSGSTYEQYF. The CDR3 DNA follows: TGCGCCAGCAGCCCTCCGGCCAGGACTAGCGGGAGTACCTACGAGCAGTACTTC.

This chain connects TRBV28 to TRBJ1-5; D gene ambiguous. The V gene lost 7 bases and the J gene lost 1 base, with 14 bases spanning the gap. Germline V lookup: CDR1 MDHEN, CDR2 SYDVKM. The CDR3 is made up of 15 amino acids. CDR3 DNA: TGTGCCAGCACCCCATCATGGGTAAGCAATCAGCCCCAGCATTTT. This codes for CASTPSWVSNQPQHF. The whole variable domain, filled in from reference TRBV28 and TRBJ1-5, reads DVKVTQSSRYLVKRTGEKVFLECVQDMDHENMFWYRQDPGLGLRLIYFSYDVKMKEKGDIPEGYSVSREKKERFSLILESASTNQTSMYLCASTPSWVSNQPQHFGDGTRLSIL.

The rearrangement joins TRBV19 to TRBJ2-6; TRBD1 might be the D (5 bases). Germline lookup yields CDR1 LNHDA and CDR2 SQIVND (reference sequence). The ends were cut back, 8 bases at V and 4 bases at J, with 27 bases in the middle. This CDR3 comprises 19 residues. The CDR3 DNA follows: TGTGCCAGTCCCAAAGACCCCCCCGGATGGACACTCGGGGCCAACGTCCTGACTTTC. Protein sequence: CASPKDPPGWTLGANVLTF.

V is TRBV6-5 and J is TRBJ2-4; 9 bases are a match to TRBD1. CDR3 length: 14 amino acids. Trimming took 7 bases from V and 6 from J; bases not matched to a gene: 7. Looked up from germline, CDR1 is MNHEY and CDR2 is SVGAGI. The CDR3 coding sequence is TGTGCCAGCACCGTCGGGGGACAGGGAAACATTCAGTACTTC. Encoded protein: CASTVGGQGNIQYF.

The chain employs TRBV7-6 and TRBJ2-1, with D maybe TRBD1 (6 bases). Per germline, CDR1 SGHVS and CDR2 FNYEAQ. CDR3 length: 15 residues. V was trimmed by 4 bases and J by 8 bases, leaving 18 bases between them. This CDR3 reads CASSSQGGRTYEQFF. CDR3 bases: TGTGCCAGCAGCTCACAGGGTGGTCGGACGTATGAGCAGTTCTTC.

This clone was found a few times. V gene TRBV30 combines with J gene TRBJ2-2; D is unresolved. The CDR3 loop spans 12 amino acids. Trimming pared 5 bases from V and 3 bases from J, leaving 7 bases between. Germline-derived CDR1 and CDR2 are GTSNPN and SVGIG (reference sequence). The CDR3: CAWGSYTGELFF. The CDR3 DNA reads as TGTGCCTGGGGGTCCTACACCGGGGAGCTGTTTTTT.

This clone was observed once. The genes are TRBV5-1 and TRBJ2-7; possible D gene TRBD1, 6 bases. The CDR3 consists of 15 residues. Trimming pared 2 bases from V and 0 bases from J, leaving 12 bases between. The germline CDR1 and CDR2 sequences are SGHRS and YFSETQ. The CDR3 nucleotides are TGCGCCAGCAGCTTTGTAACAGGGTCCTCCTACGAGCAGTACTTC. It translates to CASSFVTGSSYEQYF.

This clone was recorded only once. The V call is TRBV11-2, the J call TRBJ2-3; D is unclear. CDR1 is SGHAT, CDR2 FQNNGV, per germline. This CDR3 region has 13 residues. V shed 5 bases and J shed 5 bases, with 11 bases lying between them. The CDR3 nucleotides read TGTGCCAGCAGCCGTCGGCCGGGAGATACGCAGTATTTT. This sequence encodes CASSRRPGDTQYF.

The CDR3 region is CASSYHLLDEQFF. CDR3 coding DNA: TGTGCCAGCAGTTACCACCTCTTGGATGAGCAGTTCTTC. The gene calls are TRBV6-6 and TRBJ2-1, with D uncertain. This CDR3 is 13 amino acids long. Germline CDR1 is MNHNY and CDR2 is SVGAGI (reference sequence). Trimming pared 2 bases from V and 8 bases from J, leaving 10 bases between.

This chain joins TRBV28 and TRBJ1-2; a weak D match, TRBD1 (5 bases). Germline V CDR1 and CDR2: MDHEN, SYDVKM. The CDR3 extends over 15 amino acids. Trimming removed 7 bases at V and 4 bases at J, with 19 bases between. The CDR3, as DNA: TGTGCCAGCATCCGCCACCACGGGGGGGGCTATGGCTACACCTTC. This encodes CASIRHHGGGYGYTF.

A few counts support this clone. This chain joins TRBV30 and TRBJ1-5, with a weak D call TRBD1 (5 bases). Germline CDR1 is GTSNPN and CDR2 is SVGIG (reference sequence). V lost 3 bases, J lost 2 bases, and 14 bases lay in between. CDR3 length: 15 amino acids. The CDR3 sequence is CAWRSRGRGNQPQHF. The CDR3 nucleotides are TGTGCCTGGAGGTCACGGGGGAGAGGCAATCAGCCCCAGCATTTT.

The sample holds one count of this clone. The rearrangement joins TRBV6-5 to TRBJ1-4; tentative D call: TRBD1 (6 bases). V was cut by 11 bases and J by 0 bases, with 13 bases left in between. The CDR3 runs 14 residues. CDR1 is MNHEY, CDR2 SVGAGI, per germline. This CDR3 is CAARGSATNEKLFF. DNA of the CDR3: TGTGCCGCGAGGGGGTCGGCAACTAATGAAAAACTGTTTTTT.

A word on this clone: The same CDR3 arises from other DNA sequences in this sample as well. The V call is TRBV6-1, the J call TRBJ1-5; 7 positions match TRBD1. Germline CDR1 and CDR2: MNHNS and SASEGT. Germline trimming cut 1 base from V and 6 bases from J; bases unmatched to any gene: 6. The CDR3 covers 15 residues. The CDR3 DNA reads TGTGCCAGCAGTGAAGGGACAGGAGGGAGTCAGCCCCAGCATTTT. It specifies CASSEGTGGSQPQHF.

This clone was detected once. V and J are TRBV28 and TRBJ2-1; 14 nucleotides match TRBD2. CDR1 and CDR2 (germline): MDHEN, SYDVKM. J gave up 14 bases and V 4 bases, and 7 bases lay outside the gene matches. This CDR3 has 14 residues. The CDR3: CASSSGTSGGYKFF. DNA for the CDR3: TGTGCCAGCAGTTCCGGGACTAGCGGGGGCTATAAGTTCTTC.

Comments on this clone: Additional DNA sequences in this sample encode the identical CDR3. This chain joins TRBV5-5 and TRBJ2-6, with D unclear. The CDR3 consists of 15 residues. Trimming removed 0 bases from V and 0 bases from J, with 4 bases in between. Germline V gene sequence: CDR1 SGHKS, CDR2 YYEKEE (reference sequence). CDR3 DNA: TGTGCCAGCAGCTTGGTCCTCTCTGGGGCCAACGTCCTGACTTTC. Translation gives CASSLVLSGANVLTF. Full variable domain (remainder filled in from reference TRBV5-5 and TRBJ2-6): DAGVTQSPTHLIKTRGQQVTLRCSPISGHKSVSWYQQVLGQGPQFIFQYYEKEERGRGNFPDRFSARQFPNYSSELNVNALLLGDSALYLCASSLVLSGANVLTFGAGSRLTVL.

This chain joins TRBV18 and TRBJ2-7; 8 nucleotides agree with TRBD1. Germline V gene lookup returns CDR1 KGHSH and CDR2 LQKENI. There are 15 residues in the CDR3. The junction had 9 bases not matched to a gene; V was cut back by 3 bases and J by 5 bases. CDR3 protein: CASSPSLQGADEQYF. For the CDR3, the DNA is TGTGCCAGCTCACCCTCGCTCCAGGGGGCGGACGAGCAGTACTTC. The whole variable domain, remainder taken from reference TRBV18 and TRBJ2-7, is NAGVMQNPRHLVRRRGQEARLRCSPMKGHSHVYWYRQLPEEGLKFMVYLQKENIIDESGMPKERFSAEFPKEGPSILRIQQVVRGDSAAYFCASSPSLQGADEQYFGPGTRLTVT.

J is TRBJ2-7 and V is TRBV4-1; D uncertain. The CDR3 consists of 14 residues. The germline V gene has CDR1 MGHRA and CDR2 YSYEKL. V lost 2 bases and J lost 5, with 13 bases in between. CDR3 sequence reads: CASSQLGSSHEQYF. The CDR3 bases are TGCGCCAGCAGCCAATTGGGTTCGAGCCACGAGCAGTACTTC.

The CDR3 sequence is CASSETGMEGIAQHF. As DNA, the CDR3 is TGTGCCAGCAGCGAGACAGGAATGGAGGGGATAGCCCAGCATTTT. The V gene is TRBV9, the J gene TRBJ1-5, with D possibly being TRBD1 (6 bases). V was clipped by 3 bases and J by 11 bases, with 21 bases between them. The CDR3 totals 15 residues. The germline V gene has CDR1 SGDLS and CDR2 YYNGEE. Based on the CDR3 plus reference TRBV9 and TRBJ1-5, the full variable domain is DSGVTQTPKHLITATGQRVTLRCSPRSGDLSVYWYQQSLDQGLQFLIQYYNGEERAKGNILERFSAQQFPDLHSELNLSSLELGDSALYFCASSETGMEGIAQHFGDGTRLSIL.

Worth noting for this clone: In the same sample, other DNA sequences code for this CDR3. The chain recombines TRBV6-5 with TRBJ1-1; a possible D gene is TRBD1 (5 bases). V lost 2 bases and J lost 6, with 10 bases in between. The CDR3 has 13 residues. Germline V gene lookup returns CDR1 MNHEY and CDR2 SVGAGI. CDR3 region: CASSYKRGSEAFF. The CDR3 bases are TGTGCCAGCAGTTACAAGCGGGGCTCTGAAGCTTTCTTT.

The chain has TRBV5-6 and TRBJ2-3, with 10 bases fitting TRBD2. The CDR3 loop spans 16 amino acids. Germline-derived CDR1 and CDR2 are SGHDT and YYEEEE. V trimming: 0 bases; J trimming: 3 bases; junction bases outside the gene matches: 4. In nucleotides, the CDR3 is TGTGCCAGCAGCTTGGCCGGGACTAGCGAAACAGATACGCAGTATTTT. Protein sequence: CASSLAGTSETDTQYF.

Concerning this clone itself: The sample holds other DNA sequences that translate to the same CDR3. This chain joins TRBV5-1 and TRBJ2-1; 7 nucleotides align to TRBD2. J was trimmed by 3 bases and V by 0 bases; bases with no gene match: 3. In germline, CDR1 is SGHRS, CDR2 YFSETQ. There are 15 residues in the CDR3. CDR3: CASSLDPSGYNEQFF. The CDR3 DNA is TGCGCCAGCAGCTTGGATCCTAGCGGCTACAATGAGCAGTTCTTC.

This clone appeared once. The chain uses TRBV28 and TRBJ1-2; D possibly corresponds to TRBD1 (5 bases). The CDR3 consists of 14 residues. CDR1 is MDHEN, CDR2 SYDVKM, per germline. The V end was cut by 2 bases, the J end by 4 bases, with 11 bases between. This CDR3 is CASSLMGGGYGYTF. DNA for the CDR3: TGTGCCAGCAGTTTAATGGGGGGTGGCTATGGCTACACCTTC.

V and J are TRBV5-4 and TRBJ2-7; TRBD2 aligns across 12 bases. Germline V gene lookup returns CDR1 SGHNT and CDR2 YYREEE (reference sequence). V was clipped by 5 bases and J by 7 bases; unmatched bases: 10. The CDR3 is 15 residues long. The CDR3 here is CASSSGTSGRAEQYF. In DNA form, the CDR3 reads TGTGCCAGCAGTTCCGGGACTAGCGGGCGGGCTGAGCAGTACTTC.